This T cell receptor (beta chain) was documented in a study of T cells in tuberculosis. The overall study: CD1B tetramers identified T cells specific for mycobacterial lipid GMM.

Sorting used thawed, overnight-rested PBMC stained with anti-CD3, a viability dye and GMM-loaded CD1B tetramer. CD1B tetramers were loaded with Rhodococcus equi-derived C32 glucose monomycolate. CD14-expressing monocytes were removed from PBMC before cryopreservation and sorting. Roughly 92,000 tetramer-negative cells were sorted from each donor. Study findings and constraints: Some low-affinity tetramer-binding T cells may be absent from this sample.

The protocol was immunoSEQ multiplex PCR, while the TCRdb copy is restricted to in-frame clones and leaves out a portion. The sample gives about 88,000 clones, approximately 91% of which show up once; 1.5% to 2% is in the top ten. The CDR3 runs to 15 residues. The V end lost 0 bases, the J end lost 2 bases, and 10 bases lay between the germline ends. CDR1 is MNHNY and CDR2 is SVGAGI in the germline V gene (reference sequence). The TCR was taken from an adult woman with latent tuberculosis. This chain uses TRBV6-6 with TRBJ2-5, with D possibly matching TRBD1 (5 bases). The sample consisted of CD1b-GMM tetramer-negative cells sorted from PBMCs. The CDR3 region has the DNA TGTGCCAGCAGTTACTCCGCAGGGCCGCAAGAGACCCAGTACTTC. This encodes CASSYSAGPQETQYF.